One and the same sample provided the 27 T cell receptor beta chains below, sequenced in a study of blood T cell repertoires in COVID-19. Sequencing used immunoSEQ multiplex PCR; TCRdb keeps in-frame clones, though not all of them. The top ten clones hold roughly 2.7% of a sample with fewer than 350,000 clones, about 85% of them seen once. The material sequenced was PBMCs or T cells enriched from blood (not recorded which). The receptors stem from a woman between 45 and 65 years old who had recovered from COVID-19.

V gene TRBV30 combines with J gene TRBJ2-3, with a weak D call TRBD2 (6 bases). This CDR3 is 14 amino acids long. CDR1 GTSNPN and CDR2 SVGIG come from the germline V gene (reference sequence). V lost 4 bases and J 4 bases, leaving 15 bases between the germline ends. In nucleotides, the CDR3 is TGTGCCTGGAATCGGGGAGGAGCCTCAGATACGCAGTATTTT. Its protein product is CAWNRGGASDTQYF.

The V call is TRBV4-1, the J call TRBJ1-6; D is undetermined. Germline V gene sequence: CDR1 MGHRA, CDR2 YSYEKL. The CDR3 sequence is 15 residues long. Trimming removed 0 bases from V and 5 bases from J, with 8 bases in between. CDR3 DNA sequence: TGCGCCAGCAGCCAAGAACAGTTAGATAATTCACCCCTCCACTTT. Translated: CASSQEQLDNSPLHF.

J is TRBJ2-3 and V is TRBV29-1; D remains ambiguous. V lost 5 bases and J 4 bases, leaving 7 bases between the germline ends. Germline values: CDR1 SQVTM, CDR2 ANQGSEA. This CDR3 has 11 residues. The CDR3 protein is CSVLPSDTQYF. DNA of the CDR3: TGCAGCGTTCTCCCTTCAGATACGCAGTATTTT.

The chain carries TRBV15 and TRBJ2-1; TRBD2 matches at 11 bases. This CDR3 is 13 amino acids long. Per the germline V gene, CDR1 is LNHNV and CDR2 is YYDKDF (reference sequence). V dropped 8 bases and J dropped 6; count of bases not matched to a gene: 3. In DNA, the CDR3 is TGTGCCACCCGGACTAGCGGGTTCAATGAGCAGTTCTTC. This sequence encodes CATRTSGFNEQFF.

The chain has TRBV7-8 and TRBJ1-1; unclear D gene. Trimming took off 2 bases at V and 1 base at J, with 8 bases between the two ends. The length of the CDR3 is 14 residues. The germline gives CDR1 SGHVS, CDR2 FQNEAQ. CDR3 residues: CASSLYGENTEAFF. CDR3 coding DNA: TGTGCCAGCAGCTTATACGGGGAGAACACTGAAGCTTTCTTT.

This clone was seen just once. The rearrangement uses TRBV7-2 and TRBJ2-1; 11 bases agree with TRBD2. Germline lookup yields CDR1 SGHTA and CDR2 FQGNSA. CDR3 length: 16 amino acids. V was clipped by 2 bases and J by 9 bases; unmatched bases: 9. CDR3 sequence (DNA): TGTGCCAGCAGCTTATTTATTAGCGGGGGGGGAACTGAGCAGTTCTTC. This sequence encodes CASSLFISGGGTEQFF.

The rearrangement links TRBV9 to TRBJ2-2, with D maybe TRBD1 (8 bases). V was trimmed by 2 bases and J by 5 bases, leaving 13 bases between them. The germline gives CDR1 SGDLS, CDR2 YYNGEE. This CDR3 contains 15 residues. In DNA form, the CDR3 reads TGTGCCAGCAGCGTCGACAGGGGAGGGACCGGGGAGCTGTTTTTT. Translated, it gives CASSVDRGGTGELFF.

The chain employs TRBV7-9 and TRBJ2-1; TRBD2 aligns across 13 bases. Trimming at V came to 6 bases and at J to 9 bases, leaving 8 bases not matched to a gene. Germline V gene sequence: CDR1 SEHNR, CDR2 FQNEAQ (reference sequence). The CDR3 length is 15 residues. The CDR3 DNA reads TGTGCCAGCAGTCTTACTAGCGGGGGGGCCGGTGAGCAGTTCTTC. This encodes CASSLTSGGAGEQFF.

The chain uses TRBV5-1 and TRBJ2-7; TRBD1 aligns across 7 bases. CDR1 SGHRS and CDR2 YFSETQ come from the germline V gene. Trimming cost V 4 bases and J 3 bases; bases outside gene matches: 16. CDR3 length equals 17 residues. The CDR3 DNA reads as TGCGCCAGCAGCCCGACCCTCGAGGGGGCGCGGCGCTACGAGCAGTACTTC. This sequence encodes CASSPTLEGARRYEQYF. The whole variable domain, remainder taken from reference TRBV5-1 and TRBJ2-7, is KAGVTQTPRYLIKTRGQQVTLSCSPISGHRSVSWYQQTPGQGLQFLFEYFSETQRNKGNFPGRFSGRQFSNSRSEMNVSTLELGDSALYLCASSPTLEGARRYEQYFGPGTRLTVT.

The chain employs TRBV28 and TRBJ2-7; D gene ambiguous. V was pared by 7 bases and J by 2 bases, with 12 bases between. This CDR3 region has 13 residues. Germline V CDR1 and CDR2: MDHEN, SYDVKM. In nucleotides, the CDR3 is TGTGCCAGCAACCCAGATTATCCCTACGAGCAGTACTTC. Encoded protein: CASNPDYPYEQYF.

This sequence joins TRBV7-8 and TRBJ2-3; weak D call: TRBD2 (5 bases). Germline V gene data show CDR1 as SGHVS and CDR2 as FQNEAQ. This CDR3 is built from 15 residues. V lost 1 base, J lost 0 bases, and 8 bases lay in between. CDR3 sequence reads: CASSLVRGSTDTQYF. CDR3 in DNA: TGTGCCAGCAGCTTAGTACGCGGGAGCACAGATACGCAGTATTTT.

Remarks on this clone: Other DNA sequences in this sample translate to the same CDR3. The chain carries TRBV15 and TRBJ1-5; 7 bases are shared with TRBD1. The CDR3 extends over 14 amino acids. CDR1 LNHNV and CDR2 YYDKDF come from the germline V gene (reference sequence). J gave up 3 bases and V 3 bases, and 2 bases lay outside the gene matches. The CDR3 DNA is TGTGCCACCAGCAGGGACAGGTACAATCAGCCCCAGCATTTT. Protein: CATSRDRYNQPQHF.

The V call is TRBV7-2, the J call TRBJ2-7, with D maybe TRBD2 (6 bases). The V and J ends lost 4 bases and 6 bases respectively, with 13 bases between them. This CDR3 spans 13 amino acids. Germline V gene data show CDR1 as SGHTA and CDR2 as FQGNSA. The CDR3 nucleotides read TGTGCCAGCAGCTCCCCAGGTAGCGGCGAGCAGTACTTC. Its translation: CASSSPGSGEQYF.

This chain uses TRBV30 with TRBJ2-1; 11 bases match TRBD2. Germline trimming cut 2 bases from V and 12 bases from J; bases unmatched to any gene: 9. The CDR3 consists of 14 residues. Germline V gene data show CDR1 as GTSNPN and CDR2 as SVGIG (reference sequence). Here the CDR3 DNA reads TGTGCCTGGAGTACGGGGACGGGACTAGCGGTGCAGTTCTTC. Translation gives CAWSTGTGLAVQFF.

V and J are TRBV16 and TRBJ1-1; 9 nucleotides match TRBD1. The CDR3 is made up of 15 amino acids. With 1 base clipped from V and 1 base from J, the junction kept 1 base outside the gene matches. Germline V gives CDR1 KGHSY, CDR2 FQNENV. CDR3: CASSQLGQGNTEAFF. Written as DNA, the CDR3 is TGTGCCAGCAGCCAATTGGGACAGGGGAACACTGAAGCTTTCTTT.

This chain links TRBV30 with TRBJ2-7; 13 nucleotides agree with TRBD2. Trimming took 1 base from V and 3 from J; bases not matched to a gene: 3. Per germline, CDR1 GTSNPN and CDR2 SVGIG (reference sequence). This CDR3 contains 15 residues. This CDR3 reads CAWSEGLAGLYEQYF. In DNA form, the CDR3 reads TGTGCCTGGAGTGAGGGACTAGCGGGACTCTACGAGCAGTACTTC.

The rearrangement links TRBV5-6 to TRBJ2-3, with 8 bases lining up with TRBD1. The germline gives CDR1 SGHDT, CDR2 YYEEEE. V lost 4 bases, J lost 0 bases, and 4 bases stayed unmatched. This CDR3 comprises 15 residues. DNA of the CDR3: TGTGCCAGCAGCCGCACAGGGGGGAGCACAGATACGCAGTATTTT. It encodes CASSRTGGSTDTQYF.

The chain joins TRBV7-9 to TRBJ2-2; tentative D call: TRBD2 (5 bases). The CDR3 has 15 amino acids. V lost 1 base and J lost 4, with 10 bases in between. Germline CDR1 reads SEHNR; CDR2 reads FQNEAQ (reference sequence). DNA of the CDR3: TGTGCCAGCAGCTTAGGTGACGGGGTCACCGGGGAGCTGTTTTTT. Protein: CASSLGDGVTGELFF.

The chain has TRBV5-1 and TRBJ2-7; TRBD2 matches at 9 bases. The V gene end was trimmed by 2 bases and the J gene end by 2 bases; junction bases not matched to a gene: 8. The CDR3 loop spans 16 amino acids. Germline V lookup: CDR1 SGHRS, CDR2 YFSETQ. CDR3 sequence: CASSFEASGTTYEQYF. The CDR3 DNA follows: TGCGCCAGCAGCTTCGAGGCTAGCGGGACAACCTACGAGCAGTACTTC.

The chain links TRBV6-5 to TRBJ2-1; the D gene is possibly TRBD2 (5 bases). The CDR3 has 15 residues. Germline lookup yields CDR1 MNHEY and CDR2 SVGAGI. V was clipped by 5 bases and J by 0 bases, with 11 bases between them. This CDR3 reads CASSPDWSSYNEQFF. The DNA of the CDR3 is TGTGCCAGCAGTCCGGACTGGAGCTCCTACAATGAGCAGTTCTTC.

V and J are TRBV27 and TRBJ1-5, with TRBD1 matching over 8 bases. The V gene's germline CDR1 is MNHEY and CDR2 SMNVEV (reference sequence). Trimming at V came to 6 bases and at J to 6 bases, leaving 16 bases not matched to a gene. This CDR3 contains 17 residues. The CDR3 sequence: CASSQGGGQGARQPQHF. The CDR3, as DNA: TGTGCCAGCAGCCAGGGAGGAGGGCAGGGGGCTCGTCAGCCCCAGCATTTT.

The V gene is TRBV11-2, the J gene TRBJ2-7, with D possibly TRBD2 on 5 matching bases. Germline V gene sequence: CDR1 SGHAT, CDR2 FQNNGV. V was clipped by 10 bases and J by 6 bases, with 19 bases between them. This CDR3 contains 13 residues. In DNA, the CDR3 is TGTGCCACTGGCGTCGGGGTGCGTAGCGAGCAGTACTTC. It yields the protein CATGVGVRSEQYF. Full variable domain (rest looked up from reference TRBV11-2 and TRBJ2-7): EAGVAQSPRYKIIEKRQSVAFWCNPISGHATLYWYQQILGQGPKLLIQFQNNGVVDDSQLPKDRFSAERLKGVDSTLKIQPAKLEDSAVYLCATGVGVRSEQYFGPGTRLTVT.

The chain recombines TRBV7-9 with TRBJ1-2, with D maybe TRBD1 (6 bases). Trimming removed 5 bases at V and 6 bases at J, with 13 bases between. CDR1 is SEHNR and CDR2 is FQNEAQ in the germline V gene (reference sequence). The CDR3 totals 13 residues. DNA of the CDR3: TGTGCCAGCAGCCGGACAGCGAAGAATGGCTACACCTTC. Its protein is CASSRTAKNGYTF.

Here the CDR3 reads CASSSGRNTGELFF. The CDR3 bases are TGTGCCAGCAGTTCGGGAAGGAACACCGGGGAGCTGTTTTTT. The rearrangement joins TRBV27 to TRBJ2-2; TRBD2 might be the D (5 bases). This CDR3 is 14 amino acids long. Trimming removed 4 bases at V and 1 base at J, with 7 bases between. CDR1 MNHEY and CDR2 SMNVEV come from the germline V gene (reference sequence).

On this clone itself: Relative to the germline gene, one junction end is altered; a read error may explain this. V gene TRBV6-1 combines with J gene TRBJ2-2, with 7 bases that match TRBD1. Germline CDR1 reads MNHNS; CDR2 reads SASEGT. The CDR3 totals 22 residues. CDR3 sequence reads: CASSEGLILRKTGPSNTGELFF. Here the CDR3 DNA reads TGTGCCAGCAGCGAAGGCCTTATTTTACGCAAGACAGGGCCGTCGAACACCGGGGAGCTGTTTTTT.

This chain connects TRBV6-5 to TRBJ2-7, with D possibly TRBD2 on 6 matching bases. The CDR3 covers 14 residues. Per the germline V gene, CDR1 is MNHEY and CDR2 is SVGAGI. V lost 7 bases and J 5 bases, leaving 18 bases between the germline ends. For the CDR3, the DNA is TGTGCCAGCATTCCCTTCGGAGGGGTCCACGAGCAGTACTTC. This gives the protein CASIPFGGVHEQYF.

The sample holds a few counts of this clone. The chain joins TRBV29-1 to TRBJ2-7, with 7 nucleotides matching TRBD1. J lost 0 bases, V lost 7 bases, and 6 bases had no gene match. From germline, CDR1 is SQVTM and CDR2 ANQGSEA. The CDR3 spans 13 residues. DNA of the CDR3: TGCAGCGCTAGGACAGGCAGCTCCTACGAGCAGTACTTC. Residues: CSARTGSSYEQYF.